The rows below give T cell receptor beta chains drawn from one sample of a study of blood T cell repertoires in COVID-19. Libraries were prepared by immunoSEQ multiplex PCR; TCRdb keeps only in-frame clonotypes and omits some of them. Among about 240,000 clones listed, roughly four fifths were seen once. The specimen sequenced was peripheral blood. These receptors were collected from an elderly woman with acute or convalescent COVID-19. Both conserved end residues are part of each CDR3. A D gene is named only where the DNA matches it firmly. Clone size is not always given. Where it is, it says once, few, many or a class for expanded clones.

>few|TRBD2|TRBJ2-2|TRBV2
TGTGCCAGCAGTTCCATAGCGGGGGGGCTTAACGGGGAGCTGTTTTTT
CASSSIAGGLNGELFF
>few|-|TRBJ2-7|TRBV5-1
TGCGCCAGCAGCCTCGGACAGCCTATAAGTCCCTTCTACGAGCAGTACTTC
CASSLGQPISPFYEQYF
>once|TRBD1|TRBJ1-4|TRBV6-6
TGTGCCAGCACACCGGGACAGGGGGATGAAAAACTGTTTTTT
CASTPGQGDEKLFF
>-|TRBD1|TRBJ2-4|TRBV19
TGTGCCAGTAGTAATGGACAGGGGAGGAACATTCAGTACTTC
CASSNGQGRNIQYF
>-|TRBD1|TRBJ1-2|TRBV19
TGTGCCAGTAGCCAGACAGGGAGCTATGGCTACACCTTC
CASSQTGSYGYTF
>-|TRBD1|TRBJ1-4|TRBV4-1
TGCGCCAGCAGCCAAACAGGGGGGCATCTGTTTTTT
CASSQTGGHLFF
>few|TRBD1|TRBJ1-4|TRBV7-9
TGTGCCAGCGAGGCGGGACAGGGGGCCCTTAATGAAAAACTGTTTTTT
CASEAGQGALNEKLFF
>-|-|TRBJ1-4|TRBV18
TGTGCCAGCTCACCAAAATCAGGCTATGAAGAAAAACTGTTTTTT
CASSPKSGYEEKLFF
>-|-|TRBJ1-5|TRBV28
TGTGCCAGCAGTTTACGGGGATACAGGGATGGTAGTCAGCCCCAGCATTTT
CASSLRGYRDGSQPQHF
>-|-|TRBJ2-2|TRBV12-3/TRBV12-4
TGTGCCAGCAGTTCCACGCGCACCGGGGAGCTGTTTTTT
CASSSTRTGELFF
>once|-|TRBJ2-5|TRBV3-1/TRBV3-2
TGTGCCAGCAGCCAAGTTGTCCAGCAAGAGACCCAGTACTTC
CASSQVVQQETQYF
>-|-|TRBJ2-1|TRBV5-1
TGCGCCAGCAGCGATCCTGGGGGGGCGGAAGAGCAGTTCTTC
CASSDPGGAEEQFF
>-|TRBD2|TRBJ2-5|TRBV18
TGTGCCAGCTCACCCCCGGGGGGGGTTCAAGAGACCCAGTACTTC
CASSPPGGVQETQYF
>few|-|TRBJ1-1|TRBV10-3
TGTGCCATCAGTGAGTCCAGTGGGGCAGCGAACACTGAAGCTTTCTTT
CAISESSGAANTEAFF
>once|TRBD1|TRBJ1-1|TRBV7-9
TGTGCCAGCAGTCGTACAGGGGTCACTGAAGCTTTCTTT
CASSRTGVTEAFF
>-|TRBD2|TRBJ2-3|TRBV18
TGTGCCAGCTCACCAAGACTAGCGGGGGGGCCGGATACGCAGTATTTT
CASSPRLAGGPDTQYF
>-|TRBD1|TRBJ1-2|TRBV7-9
TGTGCCAGCAGCCGGACAGGGACCCGTTATGGCTACACCTTC
CASSRTGTRYGYTF
>-|-|TRBJ1-1|TRBV6-5
TGTGCCAGCTCCAGCGGGGGGCTGGGGACTGAAGCTTTCTTT
CASSSGGLGTEAFF
>-|-|TRBJ1-2|TRBV28
TGTGCCAGCAGTCCGAACTATGGCTACACCTTC
CASSPNYGYTF
>-|TRBD2|TRBJ2-1|TRBV27
TGTGCCAGCAGTTGGGTCCGGGGGGGTGCGGGGCTCGGCAATGAGCAGTTCTTC
CASSWVRGGAGLGNEQFF
>-|TRBD2|TRBJ2-3|TRBV11-3
TGTGCCAGCAGCTTAGATGGGCGGGGGGACACAGATACGCAGTATTTT
CASSLDGRGDTDTQYF
>-|-|TRBJ1-2|TRBV28
TGTGCCAGCAGTCCCCCCGACCGGAGTGGGGGCTACACCTTC
CASSPPDRSGGYTF
>-|TRBD1|TRBJ1-5|TRBV2
TGTGCCAGCAGGCCACAGGGGAATAGCAATCAGCCCCAGCATTTT
CASRPQGNSNQPQHF
>-|TRBD1|TRBJ2-1|TRBV27
TGTGCCAGCAGTTTAAGGCAGGGGGCGAACTTGAATGAGCAGTTCTTC
CASSLRQGANLNEQFF
>few|TRBD1|TRBJ2-1|TRBV5-4
TGTGCCAGCAGCTCCCGGGACAGACTATACAATGAGCAGTTCTTC
CASSSRDRLYNEQFF
>-|-|TRBJ2-3|TRBV11-1
TGTGCCAGCAGCCCGCCCAGGATTGGTGGAGATACGCAGTATTTT
CASSPPRIGGDTQYF
>-|-|TRBJ1-4|TRBV30
TGTGCCTGGAGGGAGGAAAAACTGTTTTTT
CAWREEKLFF
>-|TRBD1|TRBJ1-1|TRBV5-5
TGTGCCAGCAGCTTTCAAAAACGGACAGGGTTGAGCACTGAAGCTTTCTTT
CASSFQKRTGLSTEAFF
>-|TRBD2|TRBJ2-1|TRBV6-1
TGTGCCAGCAGGCGAAGCGGGGGGGACAATGAGCAGTTCTTC
CASRRSGGDNEQFF
>-|-|TRBJ1-3|TRBV9
TGTGCCAGCAGCGTGACTAGCTCTGGAAACACCATATATTTT
CASSVTSSGNTIYF
>-|TRBD1|TRBJ1-1|TRBV18
TGTGCCAGCTCACTCCAGGGACAGGGGGACACTGAAGCTTTCTTT
CASSLQGQGDTEAFF
>-|-|TRBJ1-6|TRBV25-1
TGTGCCAGCAGTGAATGGGGAGACACCTATAATTCACCCCTCCACTTT
CASSEWGDTYNSPLHF
>few|-|TRBJ2-7|TRBV6-1
TGTGCCAGCAGTGAAGCGACAGGCGGGTCCTACGAGCAGTACTTC
CASSEATGGSYEQYF
>-|TRBD1|TRBJ2-7|TRBV6-5
TGTGCCAGCAGTCTGGGACAGCGCTACGAGCAGTACTTC
CASSLGQRYEQYF
>-|TRBD1|TRBJ2-7|TRBV28
TGTGCCAGCAGTTTCTTCCGGGACAGTGGGTACGAGCAGTACTTC
CASSFFRDSGYEQYF
>-|-|TRBJ2-1|TRBV7-2
TGTGCCAGCAGCTCCGGACAGCTAAACAATGAGCAGTTCTTC
CASSSGQLNNEQFF
>-|-|TRBJ1-1|TRBV12-3/TRBV12-4
TGTGCCAGCACCCTGAGGGACTCAGAAGCTTTCTTT
CASTLRDSEAFF
>-|-|TRBJ2-1|TRBV27
TGTGCCAGCGCTCCTTCGGTATACAATGAGCAGTTCTTC
CASAPSVYNEQFF
>-|-|TRBJ2-3|TRBV21-1
TGTGCCAGCAGCAACTGGGGGACAGGGGGACATGGCACAGATACGCAGTATTTT
CASSNWGTGGHGTDTQYF
>once|-|TRBJ1-5|TRBV6-6
TGTGCCAGCAGTTACGACCCACAGGTTGATCAGCCCCAGCATTTT
CASSYDPQVDQPQHF
>-|-|TRBJ2-7|TRBV6-5
TGTGCCAGCAGTTACTCGGCCCTAGCTCCTTCCTACGAGCAGTACTTC
CASSYSALAPSYEQYF
>-|-|TRBJ1-3|TRBV7-6
TGTGCCAGCAGCTTAATGCAGGGCGACTCTGGAAACACCATATATTTT
CASSLMQGDSGNTIYF
>-|-|TRBJ1-2|TRBV5-4
TGTGCCAGCAGCTTGGCCGGCCGGGAGGGCTATGGCTACACCTTC
CASSLAGREGYGYTF
>-|-|TRBJ1-5|TRBV7-2
TGTGCCAGCAGCTTTAATAGTGGCAATCAGCCCCAGCATTTT
CASSFNSGNQPQHF
>-|-|TRBJ2-1|TRBV7-9
TGTGCCAGCCTTGGAGGGGATGGTTCCTACAATGAGCAGTTCTTC
CASLGGDGSYNEQFF
>-|-|TRBJ2-2|TRBV5-1
TGCGCCAGCAGCTTGGGGCAGGGGAACACCGGGGAGCTGTTTTTT
CASSLGQGNTGELFF
>-|TRBD1|TRBJ1-5|TRBV6-2/TRBV6-3
TGTGCCAGCAGTTACACCCCAGGGGGCGCGAGATGGAATCAGCCCCAGCATTTT
CASSYTPGGARWNQPQHF
>-|TRBD1|TRBJ1-1|TRBV30
TGTGCCTGGACCAGACAGGGGACAAGCCGGGGCACTGAAGCTTTCTTT
CAWTRQGTSRGTEAFF
>-|-|TRBJ2-3|TRBV7-9
TGTGCCAGCAGCTTGAGAGGGTCAGAAGATACGCAGTATTTT
CASSLRGSEDTQYF
>-|TRBD2|TRBJ2-1|TRBV3-1/TRBV3-2
TGTGCCAGCAGCCAAAGGCCTAGCGGTTTTACCTACAATGAGCAGTTCTTC
CASSQRPSGFTYNEQFF
>-|-|TRBJ2-2|TRBV11-1
TGTGCCAGCAGCTTAGATCAGGGTAACGGGGAGCTGTTTTTT
CASSLDQGNGELFF
>-|TRBD1|TRBJ2-1|TRBV11-3
TGTGCCAGCAGCCATACACAGGGGGCTGTTTGGAATGAGCAGTTCTTC
CASSHTQGAVWNEQFF
>-|-|TRBJ2-1|TRBV4-1
TGCGCCAGCAGCCAAGATCTTTCGTCCGGAAGAGCGGATAGCTCCTACAATGAGCAGTTCTTC
CASSQDLSSGRADSSYNEQFF
>once|-|TRBJ1-4|TRBV2
TGTGCCAGCAGGGCCGGAACAGGGACTGAAAAACTGTTTTTT
CASRAGTGTEKLFF